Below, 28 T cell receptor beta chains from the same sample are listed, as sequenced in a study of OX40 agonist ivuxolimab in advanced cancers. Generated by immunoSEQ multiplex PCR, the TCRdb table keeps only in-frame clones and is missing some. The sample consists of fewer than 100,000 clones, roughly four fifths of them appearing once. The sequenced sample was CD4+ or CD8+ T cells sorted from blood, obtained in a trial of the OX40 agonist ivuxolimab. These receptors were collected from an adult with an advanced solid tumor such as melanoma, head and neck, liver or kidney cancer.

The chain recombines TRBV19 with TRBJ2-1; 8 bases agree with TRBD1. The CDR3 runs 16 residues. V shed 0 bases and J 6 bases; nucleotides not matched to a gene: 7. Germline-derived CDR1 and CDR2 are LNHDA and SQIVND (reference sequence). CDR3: CASSIDHGTGGNEQFF. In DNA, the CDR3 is TGTGCCAGTAGTATAGATCATGGGACAGGTGGCAATGAGCAGTTCTTC. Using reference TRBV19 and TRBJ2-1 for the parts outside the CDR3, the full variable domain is DGGITQSPKYLFRKEGQNVTLSCEQNLNHDAMYWYRQDPGQGLRLIYYSQIVNDFQKGDIAEGYSVSREKKESFPLTVTSAQKNPTAFYLCASSIDHGTGGNEQFFGPGTRLTVL.

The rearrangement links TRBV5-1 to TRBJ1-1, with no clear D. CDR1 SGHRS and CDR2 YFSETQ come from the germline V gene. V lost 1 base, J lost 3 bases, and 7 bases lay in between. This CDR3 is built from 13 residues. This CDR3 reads CASSLIRDTEAFF. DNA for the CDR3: TGCGCCAGCAGCTTGATAAGGGACACTGAAGCTTTCTTT. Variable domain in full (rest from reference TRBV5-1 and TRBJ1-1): KAGVTQTPRYLIKTRGQQVTLSCSPISGHRSVSWYQQTPGQGLQFLFEYFSETQRNKGNFPGRFSGRQFSNSRSEMNVSTLELGDSALYLCASSLIRDTEAFFGQGTRLTVV.

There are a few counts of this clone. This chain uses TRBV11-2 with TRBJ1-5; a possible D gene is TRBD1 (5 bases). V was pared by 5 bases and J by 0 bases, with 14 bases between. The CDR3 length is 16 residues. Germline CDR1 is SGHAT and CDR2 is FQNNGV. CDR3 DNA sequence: TGTGCCAGCAGCCACATCCGGGGGTCTAGCAATCAGCCCCAGCATTTT. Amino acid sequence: CASSHIRGSSNQPQHF.

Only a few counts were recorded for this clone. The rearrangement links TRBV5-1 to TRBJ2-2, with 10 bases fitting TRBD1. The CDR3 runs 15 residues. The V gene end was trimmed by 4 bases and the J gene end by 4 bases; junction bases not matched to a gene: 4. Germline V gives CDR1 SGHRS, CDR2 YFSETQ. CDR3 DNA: TGCGCCAGCAGCCCCGGGGACAGGGGCACCGGGGAGCTGTTTTTT. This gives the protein CASSPGDRGTGELFF.

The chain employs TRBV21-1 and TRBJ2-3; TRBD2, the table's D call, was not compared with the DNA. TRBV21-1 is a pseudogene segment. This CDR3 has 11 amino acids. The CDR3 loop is CASMSADTQYF. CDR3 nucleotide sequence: TGTGCCAGCATGAGTGCAGATACGCAGTATTTT.

CDR3 sequence: CASSARQGINNEQFF. The DNA of the CDR3 is TGTGCCAGCAGTGCCCGACAGGGGATCAACAATGAGCAGTTCTTC. The chain carries TRBV6-1 and TRBJ2-1; 8 nucleotides match TRBD1. The germline CDR1 and CDR2 sequences are MNHNS and SASEGT. CDR3 length equals 15 residues. J was trimmed by 5 bases and V by 4 bases; bases with no gene match: 7.

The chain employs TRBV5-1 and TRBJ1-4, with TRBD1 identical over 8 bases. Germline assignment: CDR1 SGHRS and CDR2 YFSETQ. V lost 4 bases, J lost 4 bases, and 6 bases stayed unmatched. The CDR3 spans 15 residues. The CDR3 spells CASSRKTGDNEKLFF. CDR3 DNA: TGCGCCAGCAGCCGGAAGACAGGGGATAATGAAAAACTGTTTTTT.

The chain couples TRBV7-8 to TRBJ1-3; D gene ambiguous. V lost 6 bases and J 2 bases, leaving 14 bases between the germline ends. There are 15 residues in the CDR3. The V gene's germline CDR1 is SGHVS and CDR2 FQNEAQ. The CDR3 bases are TGTGCCAGCAGAGCGGCGGGAGGCGCTGGAAACACCATATATTTT. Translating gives CASRAAGGAGNTIYF.

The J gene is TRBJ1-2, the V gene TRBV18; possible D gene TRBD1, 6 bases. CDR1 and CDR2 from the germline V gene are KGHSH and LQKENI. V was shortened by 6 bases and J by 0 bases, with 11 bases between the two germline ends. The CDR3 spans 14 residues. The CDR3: CASSPGTTNYGYTF. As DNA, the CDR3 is TGTGCCAGCTCCCCTGGGACAACTAACTATGGCTACACCTTC.

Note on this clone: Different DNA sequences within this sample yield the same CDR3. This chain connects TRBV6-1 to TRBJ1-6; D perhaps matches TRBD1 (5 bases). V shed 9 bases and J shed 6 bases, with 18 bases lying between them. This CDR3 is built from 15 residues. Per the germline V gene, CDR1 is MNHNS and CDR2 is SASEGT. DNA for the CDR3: TGTGCCAGTAGAGGGGAGGGTGGAGGTAATTCACCCCTCCACTTT. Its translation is CASRGEGGGNSPLHF.

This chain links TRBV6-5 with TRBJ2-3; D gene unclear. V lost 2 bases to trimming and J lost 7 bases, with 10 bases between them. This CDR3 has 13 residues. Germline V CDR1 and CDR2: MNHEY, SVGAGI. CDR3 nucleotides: TGTGCCAGCAGTTACAGGGTAGAACATACGCAGTATTTT. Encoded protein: CASSYRVEHTQYF.

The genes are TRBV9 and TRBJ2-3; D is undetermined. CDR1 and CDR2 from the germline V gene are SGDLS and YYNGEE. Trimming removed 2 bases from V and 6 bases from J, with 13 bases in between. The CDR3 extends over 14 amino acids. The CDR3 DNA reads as TGTGCCAGCAGCGTGTTGTCCCTGGGGGATACGCAGTATTTT. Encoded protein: CASSVLSLGDTQYF.

The CDR3 is CASSWTGLAGGEQFF. CDR3 bases: TGCGCCAGCAGCTGGACGGGACTAGCGGGAGGGGAGCAGTTCTTC. The rearrangement joins TRBV5-1 to TRBJ2-1; 16 bases match TRBD2. Losses at the gene ends were 3 bases for V and 10 bases for J; bases not matched to a gene: 4. The CDR3 has 15 residues. Germline V CDR1 and CDR2: SGHRS, YFSETQ.

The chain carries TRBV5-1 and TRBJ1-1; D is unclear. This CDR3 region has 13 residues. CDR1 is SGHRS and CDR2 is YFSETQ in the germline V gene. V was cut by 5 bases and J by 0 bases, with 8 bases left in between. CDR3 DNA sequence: TGCGCCAGCAGAGGTAGATTGAACACTGAAGCTTTCTTT. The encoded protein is CASRGRLNTEAFF.

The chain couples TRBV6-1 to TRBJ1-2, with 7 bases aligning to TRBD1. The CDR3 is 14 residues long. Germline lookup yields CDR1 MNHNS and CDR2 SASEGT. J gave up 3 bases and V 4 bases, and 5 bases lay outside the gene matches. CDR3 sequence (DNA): TGTGCCAGCAGTGTCACTACAGGGGACTATGGCTACACCTTC. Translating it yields CASSVTTGDYGYTF.

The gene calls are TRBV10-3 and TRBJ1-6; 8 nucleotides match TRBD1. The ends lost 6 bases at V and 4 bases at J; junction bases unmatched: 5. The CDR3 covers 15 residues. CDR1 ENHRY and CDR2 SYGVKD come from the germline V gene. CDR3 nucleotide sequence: TGTGCCATCAGGGAGGACAGGGCATATAATTCACCCCTCCACTTT. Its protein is CAIREDRAYNSPLHF.

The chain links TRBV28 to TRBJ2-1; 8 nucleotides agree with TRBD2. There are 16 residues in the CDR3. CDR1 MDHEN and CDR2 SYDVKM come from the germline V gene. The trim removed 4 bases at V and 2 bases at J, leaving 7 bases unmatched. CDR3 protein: CASSSYSGSAYNEQFF. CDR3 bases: TGTGCCAGCAGTTCATACAGCGGGAGCGCCTACAATGAGCAGTTCTTC.

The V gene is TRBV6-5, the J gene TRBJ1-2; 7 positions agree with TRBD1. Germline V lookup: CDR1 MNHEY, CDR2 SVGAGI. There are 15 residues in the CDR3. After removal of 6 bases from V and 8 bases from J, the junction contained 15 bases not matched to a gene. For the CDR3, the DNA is TGTGCCAGCAGACCACAGGGGACCGGGGAGGGAGGCTACACCTTC. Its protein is CASRPQGTGEGGYTF.

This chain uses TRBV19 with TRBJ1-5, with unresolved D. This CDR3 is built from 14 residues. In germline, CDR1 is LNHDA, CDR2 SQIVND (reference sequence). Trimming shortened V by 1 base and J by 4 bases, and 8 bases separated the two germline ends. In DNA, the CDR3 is TGTGCCAGTAGTATAGCCCCGTATAATCAGCCCCAGCATTTT. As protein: CASSIAPYNQPQHF.

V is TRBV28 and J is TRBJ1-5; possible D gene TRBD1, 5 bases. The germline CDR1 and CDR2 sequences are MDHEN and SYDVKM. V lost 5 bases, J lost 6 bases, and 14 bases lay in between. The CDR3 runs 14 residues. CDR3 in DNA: TGTGCCAGCAGTCCTCGACAGAACTCTCAGCCCCAGCATTTT. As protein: CASSPRQNSQPQHF.

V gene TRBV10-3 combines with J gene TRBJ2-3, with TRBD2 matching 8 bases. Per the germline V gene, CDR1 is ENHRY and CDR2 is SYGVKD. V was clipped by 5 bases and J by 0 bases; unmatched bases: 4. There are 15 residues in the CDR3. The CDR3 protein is CAISTSGPSTDTQYF. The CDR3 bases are TGTGCCATCAGTACTAGCGGCCCTAGCACAGATACGCAGTATTTT.

This CDR3 reads CASSRDRGLGEQYF. CDR3 sequence (DNA): TGTGCCAGCAGCCGGGACAGGGGGCTGGGGGAGCAGTACTTC. This chain uses TRBV11-2 with TRBJ2-7; 12 nucleotides line up with TRBD1. There are 14 residues in the CDR3. Germline CDR1 is SGHAT and CDR2 is FQNNGV. J lost 7 bases, V lost 5 bases, and 6 bases had no gene match.

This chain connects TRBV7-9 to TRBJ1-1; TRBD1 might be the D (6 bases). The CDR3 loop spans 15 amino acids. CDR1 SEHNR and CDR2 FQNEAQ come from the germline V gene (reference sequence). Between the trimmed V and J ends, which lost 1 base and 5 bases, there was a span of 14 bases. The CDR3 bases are TGTGCCAGCAGCTTAGGCCGGGGGCGGGAGACTGAAGCTTTCTTT. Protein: CASSLGRGRETEAFF.

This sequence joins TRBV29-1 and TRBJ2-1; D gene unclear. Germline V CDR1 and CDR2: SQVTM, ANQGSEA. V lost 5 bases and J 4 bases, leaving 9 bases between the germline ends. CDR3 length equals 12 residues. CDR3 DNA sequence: TGCAGCGTTAGTGAGCGATACAATGAGCAGTTCTTC. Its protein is CSVSERYNEQFF.

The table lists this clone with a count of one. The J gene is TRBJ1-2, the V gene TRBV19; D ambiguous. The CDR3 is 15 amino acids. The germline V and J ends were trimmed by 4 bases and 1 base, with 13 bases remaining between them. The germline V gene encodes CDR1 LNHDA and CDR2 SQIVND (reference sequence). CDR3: CASSSQSGINYGYTF. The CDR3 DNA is TGTGCCAGTAGTAGCCAGTCAGGAATTAACTATGGCTACACCTTC.

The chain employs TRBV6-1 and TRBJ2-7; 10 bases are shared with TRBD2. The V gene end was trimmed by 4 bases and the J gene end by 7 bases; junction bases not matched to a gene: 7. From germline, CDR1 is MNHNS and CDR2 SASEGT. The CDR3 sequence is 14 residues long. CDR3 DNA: TGTGCCAGCAGTGCCCTAGCGGGGGTCAGTGAGCAGTACGTC. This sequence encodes CASSALAGVSEQYV.

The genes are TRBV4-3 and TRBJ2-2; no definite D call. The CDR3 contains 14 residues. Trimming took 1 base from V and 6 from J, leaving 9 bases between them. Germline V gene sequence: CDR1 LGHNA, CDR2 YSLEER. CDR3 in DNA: TGCGCCAGCAGCCAAGTCCCGGGTTCCGGGGAGCTGTTTTTT. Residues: CASSQVPGSGELFF.

The CDR3 bases are TGTGCCAGCCCACCTCGGACAGAGGCCTACGAGCAGTACGTC. This gives the protein CASPPRTEAYEQYV. The rearrangement links TRBV18 to TRBJ2-7; maybe TRBD1 (6 bases). The CDR3 runs 14 residues. Looked up from germline, CDR1 is KGHSH and CDR2 is LQKENI.